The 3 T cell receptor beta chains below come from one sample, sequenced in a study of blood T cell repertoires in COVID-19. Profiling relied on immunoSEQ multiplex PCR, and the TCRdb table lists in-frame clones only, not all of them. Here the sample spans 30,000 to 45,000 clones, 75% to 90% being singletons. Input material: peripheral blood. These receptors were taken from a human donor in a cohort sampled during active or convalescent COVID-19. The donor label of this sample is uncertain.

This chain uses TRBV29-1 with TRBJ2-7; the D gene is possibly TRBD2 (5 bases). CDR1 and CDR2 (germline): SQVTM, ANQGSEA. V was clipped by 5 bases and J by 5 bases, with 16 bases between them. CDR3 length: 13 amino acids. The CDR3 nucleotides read TGCAGCGTTATTCCGGGATTAAGGAACGAGCAGTACTTC. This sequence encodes CSVIPGLRNEQYF.

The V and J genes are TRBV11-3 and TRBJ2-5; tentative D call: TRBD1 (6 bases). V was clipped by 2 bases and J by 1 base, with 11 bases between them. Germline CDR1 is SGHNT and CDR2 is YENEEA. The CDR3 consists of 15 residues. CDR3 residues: CASSLRTVLQETQYF. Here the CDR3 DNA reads TGTGCCAGCAGCTTAAGGACAGTGCTCCAAGAGACCCAGTACTTC.

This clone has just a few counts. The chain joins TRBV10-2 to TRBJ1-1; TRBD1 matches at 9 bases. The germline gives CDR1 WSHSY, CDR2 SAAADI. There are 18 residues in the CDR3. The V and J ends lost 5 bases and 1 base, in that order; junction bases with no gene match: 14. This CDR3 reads CASSPGTGSWGANTEAFF. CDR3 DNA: TGCGCCAGCAGTCCCGGGACAGGGAGTTGGGGCGCGAACACTGAAGCTTTCTTT.